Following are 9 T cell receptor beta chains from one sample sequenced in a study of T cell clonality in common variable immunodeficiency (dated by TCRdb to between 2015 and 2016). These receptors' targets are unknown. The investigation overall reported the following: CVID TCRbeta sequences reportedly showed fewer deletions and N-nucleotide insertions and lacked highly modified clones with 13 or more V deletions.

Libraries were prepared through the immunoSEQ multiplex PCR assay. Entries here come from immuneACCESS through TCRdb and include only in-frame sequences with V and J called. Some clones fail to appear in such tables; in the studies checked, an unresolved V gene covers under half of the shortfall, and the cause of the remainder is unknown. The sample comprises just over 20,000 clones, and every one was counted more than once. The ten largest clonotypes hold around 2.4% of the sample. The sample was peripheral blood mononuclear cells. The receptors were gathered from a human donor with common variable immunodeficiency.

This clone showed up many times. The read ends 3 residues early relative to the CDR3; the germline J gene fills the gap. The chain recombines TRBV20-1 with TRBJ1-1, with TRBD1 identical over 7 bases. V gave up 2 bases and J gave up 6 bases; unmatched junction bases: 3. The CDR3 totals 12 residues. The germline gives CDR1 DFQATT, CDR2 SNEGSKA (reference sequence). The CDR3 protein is CSARSTGAEAFF. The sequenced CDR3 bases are TGCAGTGCTAGATCAACAGGGGCTGAA.

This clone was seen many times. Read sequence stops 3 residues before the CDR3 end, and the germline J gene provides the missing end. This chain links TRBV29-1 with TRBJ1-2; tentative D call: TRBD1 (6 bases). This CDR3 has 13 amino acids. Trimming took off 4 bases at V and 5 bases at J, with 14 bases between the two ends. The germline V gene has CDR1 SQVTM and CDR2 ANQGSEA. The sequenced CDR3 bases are TGCAGCGTTGCCCCACAGGGAACGTATGGC. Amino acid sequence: CSVAPQGTYG. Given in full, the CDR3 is CSVAPQGTYGYTF.

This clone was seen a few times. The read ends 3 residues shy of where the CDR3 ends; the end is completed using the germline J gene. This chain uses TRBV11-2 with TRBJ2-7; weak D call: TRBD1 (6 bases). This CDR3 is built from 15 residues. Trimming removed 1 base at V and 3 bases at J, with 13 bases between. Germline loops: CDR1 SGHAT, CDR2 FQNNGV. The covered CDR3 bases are TGTGCCAGCAGCTTAGGTTGGGGGCCTCTCTACGAG. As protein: CASSLGWGPLYE. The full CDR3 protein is CASSLGWGPLYEQYF.

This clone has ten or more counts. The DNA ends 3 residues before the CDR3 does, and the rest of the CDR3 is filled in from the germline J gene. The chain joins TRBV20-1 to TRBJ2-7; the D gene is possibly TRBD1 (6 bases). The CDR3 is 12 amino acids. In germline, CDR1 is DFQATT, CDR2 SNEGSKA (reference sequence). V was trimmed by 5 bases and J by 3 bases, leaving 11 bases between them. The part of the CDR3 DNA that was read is TGCAGTGCTGAAGACAGGATCTACGAG. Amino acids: CSAEDRIYE. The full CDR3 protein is CSAEDRIYEQYF.

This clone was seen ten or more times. This CDR3 reads CASSLVGAGGMGTEAFF. CDR3 DNA (partial): TGTGCCAGCAGCTTAGTGGGGGCGGGGGGCATGGGCACTGAA. This chain uses TRBV7-8 with TRBJ1-1, with D possibly matching TRBD1 (6 bases). The CDR3 goes on 3 residues after the read ends, and that part is filled in from the germline J gene. The CDR3 extends over 17 amino acids. Trimming left V 1 base short and J 4 bases short, with 19 bases between. Germline CDR1 and CDR2: SGHVS and FQNEAQ.

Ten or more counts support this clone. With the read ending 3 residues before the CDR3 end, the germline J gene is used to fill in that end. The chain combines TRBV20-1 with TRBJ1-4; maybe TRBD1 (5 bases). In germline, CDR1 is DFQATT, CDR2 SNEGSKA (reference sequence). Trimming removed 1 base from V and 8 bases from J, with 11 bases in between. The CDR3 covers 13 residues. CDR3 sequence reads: CSARVNRGEKLFF. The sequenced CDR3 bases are TGCAGTGCTAGAGTCAACCGGGGGGAAAAA.

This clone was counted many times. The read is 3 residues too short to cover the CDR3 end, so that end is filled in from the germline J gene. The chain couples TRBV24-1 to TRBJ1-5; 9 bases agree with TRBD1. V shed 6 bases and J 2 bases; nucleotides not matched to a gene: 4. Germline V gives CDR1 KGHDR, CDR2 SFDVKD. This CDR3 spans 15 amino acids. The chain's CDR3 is CATSSGDRGNQPQHF. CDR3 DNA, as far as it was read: TGTGCCACCAGTTCCGGGGACAGGGGCAATCAGCCC.

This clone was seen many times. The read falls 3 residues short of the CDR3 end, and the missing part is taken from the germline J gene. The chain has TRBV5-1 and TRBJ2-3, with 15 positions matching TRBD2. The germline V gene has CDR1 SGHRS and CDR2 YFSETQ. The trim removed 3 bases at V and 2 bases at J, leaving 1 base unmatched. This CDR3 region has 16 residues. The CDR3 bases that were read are TGCGCCAGCAGCTGGACTAGCGGGGGGGCCACAGATACG. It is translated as CASSWTSGGATDT. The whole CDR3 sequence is CASSWTSGGATDTQYF.

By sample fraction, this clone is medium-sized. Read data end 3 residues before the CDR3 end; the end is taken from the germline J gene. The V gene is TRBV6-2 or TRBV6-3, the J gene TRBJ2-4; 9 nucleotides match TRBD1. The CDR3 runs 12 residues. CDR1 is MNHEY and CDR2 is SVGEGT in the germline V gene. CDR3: CASSYRDRVQYF. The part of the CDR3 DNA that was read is TGTGCCAGCAGTTACAGGGACAGGGTT.